The 26 T cell receptor beta chains below all came from one sample that was sequenced in a study of blood T cells in healthy people across ages. It was with a sample-barcoded 5' primer and a J-beta primer mix that a second PCR of roughly 7 to 12 cycles was run. TCRdb redid the calling of the 5' RACE reads with MiXCR, one entry per CDR3 protein. The top ten clones hold around 13% of a sample with about 1.1 million distinct CDR3 sequences, more than 30% of them seen once. Sequenced input: blood. These receptor sequences come from a man in his late teens or twenties in good health.

CDR3 nucleotide sequence: TGTGCCAGCAGTGAAGGGGGGGGGCGCCATCAGCCCCAGCATTTT. Amino acid sequence: CASSEGGGRHQPQHF. The rearrangement joins TRBV2 to TRBJ1-5; weak D call: TRBD1 (6 bases). The CDR3 spans 15 residues. The V end was cut by 1 base, the J end by 5 bases, with 12 bases between. CDR1 is SNHLY and CDR2 is FYNNEI in the germline V gene.

This clonotype turned up a few times. V gene TRBV15 combines with J gene TRBJ1-6, with 7 bases that match TRBD1. The CDR3 runs to 17 residues. CDR1 and CDR2 (germline): LNHNV, YYDKDF (reference sequence). V was clipped by 0 bases and J by 5 bases; unmatched bases: 7. The DNA of the CDR3 is TGTGCCACCAGCAGAGATTTGGGACAGAATAATAATTCACCCCTCCACTTT. Translation gives CATSRDLGQNNNSPLHF.

The chain links TRBV7-9 to TRBJ1-2, with D possibly matching TRBD1 (5 bases). Trimming pared 1 base from V and 8 bases from J, leaving 11 bases between. Germline assignment: CDR1 SEHNR and CDR2 FQNEAQ (reference sequence). CDR3 length: 13 amino acids. The CDR3 is CASSLDPGLGYTF. The DNA of the CDR3 is TGTGCCAGCAGCTTAGATCCGGGGCTGGGCTACACCTTC. Full variable domain (rest looked up from reference TRBV7-9 and TRBJ1-2): DTGVSQNPRHKITKRGQNVTFRCDPISEHNRLYWYRQTLGQGPEFLTYFQNEAQLEKSRLLSDRFSAERPKGSFSTLEIQRTEQGDSAMYLCASSLDPGLGYTFGSGTRLTVV.

V and J are TRBV7-8 and TRBJ1-6; a possible D gene is TRBD1 (5 bases). Per germline, CDR1 SGHVS and CDR2 FQNEAQ. Trimming cost V 3 bases and J 7 bases, with 10 bases left between them. The length of the CDR3 is 14 residues. The CDR3 loop reads CASSLGPLNSPLHF. CDR3 in DNA: TGTGCCAGCAGCTTGGGACCGTTAAATTCACCCCTCCACTTT.

The genes are TRBV7-2 and TRBJ2-7; TRBD1 aligns across 8 bases. The CDR3 runs to 15 residues. The germline gives CDR1 SGHTA, CDR2 FQGNSA. J gave up 3 bases and V 7 bases, and 11 bases lay outside the gene matches. The CDR3: CASTASGQDVYEQYF. In nucleotides, the CDR3 is TGTGCCAGCACCGCGTCGGGACAGGATGTCTACGAGCAGTACTTC.

This clonotype was seen many times. The chain combines TRBV5-1 with TRBJ2-1; D remains ambiguous. Trimming cost V 7 bases and J 1 base, with 15 bases left between them. The CDR3 covers 15 residues. Germline V gene lookup returns CDR1 SGHRS and CDR2 YFSETQ. The CDR3 region has the DNA TGCGCCAGCGCCCAACCCGGTCTTTCCTACAATGAGCAGTTCTTC. Translation gives CASAQPGLSYNEQFF.

A remark on this clonotype: It may be a read error: a sequence one base away is much more abundant. The chain joins TRBV27 to TRBJ1-2, with D perhaps matching TRBD1 (5 bases). The CDR3 has 14 residues. Germline CDR1 reads MNHEY; CDR2 reads SMNVEV (reference sequence). V lost 1 base to trimming and J lost 2 bases, with 8 bases between them. The CDR3 protein is CASSLWEGNYGYTF. CDR3 DNA sequence: TGTGCCAGCAGTTTATGGGAGGGGAACTATGGCTACACCTTC.

This chain uses TRBV6-1 with TRBJ1-2; no clear D. Germline V CDR1 and CDR2: MNHNS, SASEGT. With 3 bases removed from V and 3 bases from J, the gap between germline ends came to 14 bases. The CDR3 runs 15 residues. The CDR3 sequence: CASSEWTEYDYGYTF. Here the CDR3 DNA reads TGTGCCAGCAGTGAGTGGACCGAGTACGACTATGGCTACACCTTC.

The gene calls are TRBV6-2 or TRBV6-3 and TRBJ2-7; 11 nucleotides agree with TRBD1. Germline V gives CDR1 MNHEY, CDR2 SVGEGT. This CDR3 spans 15 amino acids. V lost 4 bases and J lost 3; bases outside the gene matches: 5. The DNA for the CDR3 is TGTGCCAGCAGTTCAGGACAGGGGGCCCTCTACGAGCAGTACTTC. This codes for CASSSGQGALYEQYF.

This clonotype was recorded a few times. This chain joins TRBV4-3 and TRBJ2-7, with D perhaps TRBD2 (6 bases). The CDR3 spans 18 residues. V gave up 0 bases and J gave up 2 bases, with 20 bases separating them. CDR1 and CDR2 (germline): LGHNA, YSLEER. This chain's CDR3 is CASSQEGGGLSGPYEQYF. As DNA, the CDR3 is TGCGCCAGCAGCCAAGAGGGGGGAGGACTATCAGGCCCCTACGAGCAGTACTTC.

This clonotype was counted a few times. J is TRBJ2-7 and V is TRBV20-1; possible D gene TRBD2, 6 bases. The CDR3 has 13 residues. Per the germline V gene, CDR1 is DFQATT and CDR2 is SNEGSKA (reference sequence). V was shortened by 3 bases and J by 3 bases, with 12 bases between the two germline ends. The CDR3: CSASRGLGYEQYF. CDR3 DNA: TGCAGTGCTAGCCGGGGACTTGGCTACGAGCAGTACTTC.

The CDR3 spells CASSLASAGGELFF. Written as DNA, the CDR3 is TGCGCCAGCAGCCTCGCCTCAGCAGGCGGGGAGCTGTTTTTT. J is TRBJ2-2 and V is TRBV4-1; D gene unclear. The CDR3 is 14 amino acids. V was shortened by 4 bases and J by 7 bases, with 13 bases between the two germline ends. Germline CDR1 is MGHRA and CDR2 is YSYEKL.

The table lists this clonotype with many counts. The chain carries TRBV27 and TRBJ1-5; 7 bases are a match to TRBD1. Germline CDR1 MNHEY, CDR2 SMNVEV (reference sequence). V lost 6 bases to trimming and J lost 0 bases; unmatched junction nucleotides: 2. The CDR3 spans 14 residues. In DNA, the CDR3 is TGTGCCAGCAGCCGGGACAGTAGCAATCAGCCCCAGCATTTT. This encodes CASSRDSSNQPQHF.

A remark on this clonotype: Sequence at one end of the junction differs from germline and may be a read error. The chain uses TRBV12-3 or TRBV12-4 and TRBJ2-1, with 8 bases fitting TRBD2. CDR3 length: 15 amino acids. CDR3 region: CANSSTGGTSNEQFF. CDR3 in DNA: TGTGCCAACAGTTCCACGGGGGGGACTAGCAATGAGCAGTTCTTC.

This rearrangement joins TRBV12-5 to TRBJ2-7; possibly TRBD1 for D (5 bases). The ends were cut back, 6 bases at V and 2 bases at J, with 17 bases in the middle. In germline, CDR1 is LGHNT, CDR2 FRNRAP. The CDR3 runs 15 residues. The CDR3 region is CASGTLQDLPYEQYF. CDR3 nucleotides: TGTGCTAGTGGGACGCTACAGGACCTTCCCTACGAGCAGTACTTC. Drawing the rest from reference TRBV12-5 and TRBJ2-7, the complete variable domain is DARVTQTPRHKVTEMGQEVTMRCQPILGHNTVFWYRQTMMQGLELLAYFRNRAPLDDSGMPKDRFSAEMPDATLATLKIQPSEPRDSAVYFCASGTLQDLPYEQYFGPGTRLTVT.

This clonotype was seen more than once but under ten times. The J gene is TRBJ2-3, the V gene TRBV7-8, with D unresolved. Germline V gene lookup returns CDR1 SGHVS and CDR2 FQNEAQ. CDR3 size: 19 residues. The V end lost 8 bases, the J end lost 1 base, and 28 bases lay between the germline ends. The CDR3 loop reads CASFGSYVQTPFRTDTQYF. CDR3 nucleotides: TGTGCCAGCTTTGGTTCTTACGTCCAAACCCCATTCCGCACAGATACGCAGTATTTT.

This chain uses TRBV6-1 with TRBJ1-5, with D maybe TRBD1 (6 bases). Germline-derived CDR1 and CDR2 are MNHNS and SASEGT. The CDR3 runs 14 residues. Trimming pared 3 bases from V and 4 bases from J, leaving 10 bases between. CDR3 loop: CASSDRGNNQPQHF. The CDR3 nucleotides are TGTGCCAGCAGTGACAGGGGCAATAATCAGCCCCAGCATTTT.

This clonotype was detected only a few times. The chain uses TRBV2 and TRBJ1-2; TRBD1 agrees at 8 bases. V dropped 8 bases and J dropped 2; count of bases not matched to a gene: 10. The CDR3 spans 15 residues. The germline gives CDR1 SNHLY, CDR2 FYNNEI. In DNA, the CDR3 is TGTGCCAGCGGATGGACAGGGATCGAGAACTATGGCTACACCTTC. Its translation is CASGWTGIENYGYTF.

This chain links TRBV5-1 with TRBJ1-2, with TRBD1 identical over 7 bases. The CDR3 extends over 16 amino acids. CDR1 is SGHRS and CDR2 is YFSETQ in the germline V gene. V dropped 10 bases and J dropped 4; count of bases not matched to a gene: 19. In DNA form, the CDR3 reads TGCGCCGGTACCCGTGAGACAGGGCCCCTTCTCTATGGCTACACCTTC. Protein: CAGTRETGPLLYGYTF. The variable domain in full, with the rest retrieved from reference TRBV5-1 and TRBJ1-2, is KAGVTQTPRYLIKTRGQQVTLSCSPISGHRSVSWYQQTPGQGLQFLFEYFSETQRNKGNFPGRFSGRQFSNSRSEMNVSTLELGDSALYLCAGTRETGPLLYGYTFGSGTRLTVV.

The chain joins TRBV27 to TRBJ1-5, with D hard to call. V gave up 3 bases and J gave up 0 bases, with 12 bases separating them. This CDR3 is 16 amino acids long. Germline CDR1 MNHEY, CDR2 SMNVEV (reference sequence). The CDR3 spells CASSLAGRISNQPQHF. CDR3 sequence (DNA): TGTGCCAGCAGTTTGGCAGGACGAATTAGCAATCAGCCCCAGCATTTT.

This clonotype was seen a handful of times. The chain recombines TRBV5-6 with TRBJ2-1, with a possible D match to TRBD1 (6 bases). Germline V gene data show CDR1 as SGHDT and CDR2 as YYEEEE. V lost 0 bases and J lost 6, with 10 bases in between. The CDR3 loop spans 14 amino acids. CDR3 region: CASSLGSGANEQFF. As DNA, the CDR3 is TGTGCCAGCAGCTTGGGTTCAGGGGCCAATGAGCAGTTCTTC.

The V call is TRBV20-1, the J call TRBJ1-3, with D unresolved. CDR1 is DFQATT, CDR2 SNEGSKA, per germline (reference sequence). This CDR3 has 15 amino acids. Trimming shortened V by 2 bases and J by 0 bases, and 11 bases separated the two germline ends. The CDR3 DNA reads TGCAGTGCTAGAAGGCGGGAGAACTCTGGAAACACCATATATTTT. Amino acid sequence: CSARRRENSGNTIYF.

The chain uses TRBV20-1 and TRBJ2-3; D is possibly TRBD2 (5 bases). V shed 3 bases and J shed 0 bases, with 19 bases lying between them. CDR1 and CDR2 from the germline V gene are DFQATT and SNEGSKA (reference sequence). CDR3 length: 17 residues. The DNA for the CDR3 is TGCAGTGCTAGGGATGAGGGCGCGACAAGTAGCACAGATACGCAGTATTTT. The encoded protein is CSARDEGATSSTDTQYF.

V gene TRBV19 combines with J gene TRBJ2-3; the match to TRBD1 covers 7 bases. Per germline, CDR1 LNHDA and CDR2 SQIVND (reference sequence). The CDR3 consists of 15 residues. With V trimmed by 6 bases and J by 1 base, 7 bases remained unmatched. The DNA of the CDR3 is TGTGCCAGTAGAGCGACAGGGCCCCGCACAGATACGCAGTATTTT. This codes for CASRATGPRTDTQYF.

This clonotype was detected only a few times. The V gene is TRBV7-6, the J gene TRBJ2-1; 9 positions match TRBD1. Germline CDR1 is SGHVS and CDR2 is FNYEAQ. Germline trimming cut 0 bases from V and 1 base from J; bases unmatched to any gene: 4. CDR3 length equals 17 residues. The CDR3 protein is CASSLALGQGSYNEQFF. The CDR3 DNA follows: TGTGCCAGCAGCTTAGCGCTGGGACAGGGATCCTACAATGAGCAGTTCTTC.

This clonotype was seen a handful of times. The J gene is TRBJ1-5, the V gene TRBV29-1; TRBD1 agrees at 10 bases. The J segment lost 6 bases and the V segment lost 4 bases, leaving 6 bases of the junction unmatched. This CDR3 region has 14 residues. Germline CDR1 SQVTM, CDR2 ANQGSEA. The CDR3 coding sequence is TGCAGCGTTGTTAGACAGGGGGCCTGTCAGCCCCAGCATTTT. It is translated as CSVVRQGACQPQHF.